The T cell receptor beta chain described here comes from a study of T cell repertoires in cytomegalovirus infection. Study as a whole: Selection of CMV epitopes for the study included recently identified HLA-C-restricted and well-studied HLA-B-restricted ones. From public TCR beta signatures came an indication of both CMV infection and matching HLA type. Study-level points and caveats: Ex vivo responses were dominated by HLA-C-restricted CMV-specific TCR beta clonotypes. Carriage of CMV together with the relevant HLA was identifiable through cumulative public TCR beta family frequency.

TCRdb reprocessed the reads via MiXCR and lists one record per CDR3 protein. This sample has around 540,000 distinct CDR3 sequences, with 33% found just once. For this clonotype: What it binds is unknown.

The sample here was cultured PBMCs, taken from culture after CMV antigen stimulation. The TCR originated in a human donor in good health (CMV status not recorded). Some clones in this sample may be carry-over from other donors' samples.

The CDR3 sequence is CASSQAKLTGYTF. The CDR3 region has the DNA TGTGCCAGCAGCCAAGCAAAGCTCACCGGCTACACCTTC. This chain uses TRBV14 with TRBJ1-2; no definite D call. V was trimmed by 1 base and J by 8 bases, leaving 11 bases between them. CDR1 is SGHDN and CDR2 is FVKESK in the germline V gene. This CDR3 region has 13 residues.